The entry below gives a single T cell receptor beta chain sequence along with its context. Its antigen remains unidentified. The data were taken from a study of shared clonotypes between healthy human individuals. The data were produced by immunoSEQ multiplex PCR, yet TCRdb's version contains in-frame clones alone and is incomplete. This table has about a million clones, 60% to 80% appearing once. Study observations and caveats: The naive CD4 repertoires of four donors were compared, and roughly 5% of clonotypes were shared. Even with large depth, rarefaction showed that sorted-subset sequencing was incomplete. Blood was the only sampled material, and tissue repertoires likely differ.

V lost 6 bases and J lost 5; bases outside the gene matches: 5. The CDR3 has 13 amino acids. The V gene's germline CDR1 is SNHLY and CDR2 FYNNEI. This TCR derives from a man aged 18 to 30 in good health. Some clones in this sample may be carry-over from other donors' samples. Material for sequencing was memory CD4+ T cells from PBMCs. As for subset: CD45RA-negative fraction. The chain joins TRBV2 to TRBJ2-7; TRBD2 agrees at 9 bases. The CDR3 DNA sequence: TGTGCCAGCAGGCCTAGCGGGAAAAACGAGCAGTACTTC. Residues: CASRPSGKNEQYF.